Below, 5 T cell receptor beta chains from the same sample are listed, as sequenced in a study of blood T cell repertoires in COVID-19. Profiling relied on immunoSEQ multiplex PCR, and the TCRdb table lists in-frame clones only, not all of them. The sample holds over 110,000 clones, 88% seen once. The sample taken for sequencing was peripheral blood. The receptor set was obtained from a human donor in a cohort sampled during active COVID-19.

This chain connects TRBV7-9 to TRBJ2-2, with 14 bases identical to TRBD2. CDR3 length equals 17 residues. V shed 7 bases, J shed 3 bases, and the junction held 7 bases outside the gene matches. Germline V gene sequence: CDR1 SEHNR, CDR2 FQNEAQ (reference sequence). The CDR3 spells CASTRPGLAGDTGELFF. The CDR3 nucleotides read TGTGCCAGCACCCGACCGGGACTAGCGGGGGACACCGGGGAGCTGTTTTTT.

The chain carries TRBV6-5 and TRBJ1-1, with D possibly TRBD1 on 6 matching bases. The CDR3 covers 13 residues. Between the trimmed V and J ends, which lost 7 bases and 3 bases, there was a span of 12 bases. Germline V gives CDR1 MNHEY, CDR2 SVGAGI. The CDR3 here is CASKIQGYTEAFF. The CDR3 region has the DNA TGTGCCAGCAAAATACAGGGATACACTGAAGCTTTCTTT.

This chain uses TRBV6-6 with TRBJ2-7, with 9 bases matching TRBD1. Germline V gene lookup returns CDR1 MNHNY and CDR2 SVGAGI (reference sequence). The CDR3 contains 15 residues. With V trimmed by 0 bases and J by 2 bases, 2 bases remained unmatched. CDR3 sequence: CASSYSGQGPYEQYF. The CDR3 bases are TGTGCCAGCAGTTACTCGGGACAGGGACCCTACGAGCAGTACTTC.

V and J are TRBV19 and TRBJ2-1; 12 nucleotides match TRBD2. The CDR3 is made up of 16 amino acids. Germline assignment: CDR1 LNHDA and CDR2 SQIVND (reference sequence). Unmatched junction bases numbered 7, after V lost 6 bases and J lost 4 bases. The chain's CDR3 is CASRWSSGGAYNEQFF. CDR3 coding DNA: TGTGCCAGTAGGTGGTCTAGCGGGGGGGCGTACAATGAGCAGTTCTTC. Full variable domain (outside the CDR3, taken from reference TRBV19 and TRBJ2-1): DGGITQSPKYLFRKEGQNVTLSCEQNLNHDAMYWYRQDPGQGLRLIYYSQIVNDFQKGDIAEGYSVSREKKESFPLTVTSAQKNPTAFYLCASRWSSGGAYNEQFFGPGTRLTVL.

V is TRBV5-1 and J is TRBJ2-1; 16 bases match TRBD2. Germline-derived CDR1 and CDR2 are SGHRS and YFSETQ. V shed 0 bases and J 13 bases; nucleotides not matched to a gene: 13. This CDR3 is built from 18 residues. In nucleotides, the CDR3 is TGCGCCAGCAGCTTGGGCCCCGGGACTAGCGGGGGGGCCCAAGGCCAGTTCTTC. This encodes CASSLGPGTSGGAQGQFF.